One and the same sample provided the 4 T cell receptor beta chains below, sequenced in a study of long-term antiretroviral therapy in people with HIV. At survey level, the immunoSEQ assay was run in its v3.0 version. Profiled with immunoSEQ multiplex PCR; TCRdb holds only in-frame clones, not every one. The data hold some 29,000 clones, with about 94% observed a single time. The input for sequencing was unsorted PBMCs, taken 6.2 years after starting antiretroviral therapy. These receptors all come from a man between 40 and 49 years old with HIV.

A remark on this clone: The identical CDR3 is also encoded by other nucleotide sequences in the sample. The V gene is TRBV19, the J gene TRBJ1-5; possibly TRBD1 for D (5 bases). The CDR3 totals 14 residues. Germline lookup yields CDR1 LNHDA and CDR2 SQIVND (reference sequence). Trimming shortened V by 3 bases and J by 6 bases, and 12 bases separated the two germline ends. The CDR3 protein is CASSMTGGGQPQHF. The CDR3 DNA sequence: TGTGCCAGTAGTATGACGGGGGGAGGTCAGCCCCAGCATTTT.

The rearrangement uses TRBV9 and TRBJ2-4; 9 nucleotides agree with TRBD2. In germline, CDR1 is SGDLS, CDR2 YYNGEE. The trim removed 4 bases at V and 4 bases at J, leaving 12 bases unmatched. CDR3 size: 17 residues. The CDR3 DNA reads as TGTGCCAGCAGCCCCGCGGGGGGGGCAGCCGTAAAAAACATTCAGTACTTC. Protein product: CASSPAGGAAVKNIQYF.

The V call is TRBV5-5, the J call TRBJ2-2; tentatively, D is TRBD1 (6 bases). The germline CDR1 and CDR2 sequences are SGHKS and YYEKEE (reference sequence). The CDR3 runs to 14 residues. V was shortened by 1 base and J by 6 bases, with 10 bases between the two germline ends. The CDR3 loop is CASSLTGWAGELFF. The CDR3 DNA is TGTGCCAGCAGCTTGACAGGGTGGGCCGGGGAGCTGTTTTTT.

This clone was found once. The V and J genes are TRBV5-1 and TRBJ1-6; 7 bases line up with TRBD1. J gave up 10 bases and V 4 bases, and 8 bases lay outside the gene matches. The CDR3 spans 14 residues. Per the germline V gene, CDR1 is SGHRS and CDR2 is YFSETQ. CDR3 in DNA: TGCGCCAGCAGCCCCGGACAGGAGGGCTCACCCCTCCACTTT. Translated, it gives CASSPGQEGSPLHF.